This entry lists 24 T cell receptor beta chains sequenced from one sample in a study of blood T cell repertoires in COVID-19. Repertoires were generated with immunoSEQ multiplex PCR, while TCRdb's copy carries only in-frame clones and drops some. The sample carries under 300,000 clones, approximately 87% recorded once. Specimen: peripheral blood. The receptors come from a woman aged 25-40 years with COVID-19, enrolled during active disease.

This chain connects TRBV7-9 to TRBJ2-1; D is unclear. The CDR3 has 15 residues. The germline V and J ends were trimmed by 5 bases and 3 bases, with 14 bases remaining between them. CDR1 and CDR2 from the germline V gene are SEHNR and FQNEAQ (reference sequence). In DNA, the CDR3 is TGTGCCAGCAGCCGTGGCCCCGTTGACTACAATGAGCAGTTCTTC. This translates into CASSRGPVDYNEQFF.

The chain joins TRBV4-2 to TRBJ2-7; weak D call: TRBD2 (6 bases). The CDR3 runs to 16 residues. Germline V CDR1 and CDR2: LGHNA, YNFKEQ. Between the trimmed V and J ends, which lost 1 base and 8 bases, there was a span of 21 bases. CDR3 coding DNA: TGTGCCAGCAGCCAAGTCCTCGGGGGATCGGCTATCAAGCAGTACTTC. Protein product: CASSQVLGGSAIKQYF.

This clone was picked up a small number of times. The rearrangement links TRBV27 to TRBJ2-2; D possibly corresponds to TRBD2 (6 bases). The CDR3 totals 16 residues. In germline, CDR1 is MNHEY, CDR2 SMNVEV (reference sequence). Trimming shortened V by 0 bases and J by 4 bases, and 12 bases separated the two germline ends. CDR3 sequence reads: CASSLSGVGGTGELFF. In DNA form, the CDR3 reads TGTGCCAGCAGTTTATCGGGTGTGGGGGGCACCGGGGAGCTGTTTTTT.

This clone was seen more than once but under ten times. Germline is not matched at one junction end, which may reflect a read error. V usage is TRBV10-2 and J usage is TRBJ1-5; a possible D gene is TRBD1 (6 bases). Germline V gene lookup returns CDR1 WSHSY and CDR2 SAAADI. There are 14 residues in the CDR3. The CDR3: CASSQTGSDQPQHF. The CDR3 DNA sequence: TGCGCCAGCTCGCAGACAGGTAGCGATCAGCCCCAGCATTTT.

The CDR3 reads CASSTATGGFNQPQHF. The CDR3 DNA reads TGTGCCAGTAGTACCGCAACAGGGGGCTTCAATCAGCCCCAGCATTTT. The rearrangement links TRBV19 to TRBJ1-5; 9 bases agree with TRBD1. The CDR3 runs to 16 residues. Germline CDR1 is LNHDA and CDR2 is SQIVND (reference sequence). Trimming cost V 4 bases and J 3 bases; bases outside gene matches: 7.

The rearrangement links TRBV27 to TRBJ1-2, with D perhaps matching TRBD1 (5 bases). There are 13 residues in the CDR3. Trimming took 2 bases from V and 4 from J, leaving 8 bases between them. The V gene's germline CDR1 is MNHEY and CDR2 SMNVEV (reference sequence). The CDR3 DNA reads TGTGCCAGCAGTTTAAAGGGGATCTATGGCTACACCTTC. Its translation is CASSLKGIYGYTF.

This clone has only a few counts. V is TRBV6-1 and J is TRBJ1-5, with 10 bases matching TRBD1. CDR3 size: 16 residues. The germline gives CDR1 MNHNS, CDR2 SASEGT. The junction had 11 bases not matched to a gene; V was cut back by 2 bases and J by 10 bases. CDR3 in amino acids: CASSEYWGQGRSPQHF. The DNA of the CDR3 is TGTGCCAGCAGTGAATATTGGGGACAGGGGCGCTCTCCCCAGCATTTT.

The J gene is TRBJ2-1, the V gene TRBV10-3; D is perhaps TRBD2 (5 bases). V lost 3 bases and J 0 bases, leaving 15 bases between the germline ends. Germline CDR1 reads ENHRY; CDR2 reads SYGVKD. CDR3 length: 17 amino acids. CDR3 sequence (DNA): TGTGCCATCAGTGACGAGAGGGAAGTGGGCTCCTACAATGAGCAGTTCTTC. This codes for CAISDEREVGSYNEQFF.

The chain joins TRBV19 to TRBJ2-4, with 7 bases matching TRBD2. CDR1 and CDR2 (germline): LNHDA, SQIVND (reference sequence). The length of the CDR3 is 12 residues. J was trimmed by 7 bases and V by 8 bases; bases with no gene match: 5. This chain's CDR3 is CASGSGWNIQYF. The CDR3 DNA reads TGTGCCAGTGGTAGCGGGTGGAACATTCAGTACTTC.

In DNA, the CDR3 is TGTGCCAGCAGCCCCTCCGACCTAGCGGGGGGGCCGGATACGCAGTATTTT. It yields the protein CASSPSDLAGGPDTQYF. J is TRBJ2-3 and V is TRBV4-2, with TRBD2 matching 12 bases. J gave up 6 bases and V 4 bases, and 11 bases lay outside the gene matches. The CDR3 runs 17 residues. Germline-derived CDR1 and CDR2 are LGHNA and YNFKEQ.

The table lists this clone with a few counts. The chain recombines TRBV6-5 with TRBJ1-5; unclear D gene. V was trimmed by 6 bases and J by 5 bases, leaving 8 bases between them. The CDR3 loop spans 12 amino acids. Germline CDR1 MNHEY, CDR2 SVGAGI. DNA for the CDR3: TGTGCCAGCAGGCGCGGCGATCAGCCCCAGCATTTT. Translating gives CASRRGDQPQHF.

This CDR3 reads CASSLEGDTNYGYTF. CDR3 nucleotides: TGTGCCAGCAGCTTGGAAGGGGATACTAACTATGGCTACACCTTC. V gene TRBV5-4 combines with J gene TRBJ1-2, with a weak D call TRBD1 (5 bases). Trimming took 0 bases from V and 0 from J, leaving 9 bases between them. Germline CDR1 is SGHNT and CDR2 is YYREEE (reference sequence). This CDR3 contains 15 residues. Filled out from reference TRBV5-4 and TRBJ1-2, the complete variable domain reads ETGVTQSPTHLIKTRGQQVTLRCSSQSGHNTVSWYQQALGQGPQFIFQYYREEENGRGNFPPRFSGLQFPNYSSELNVNALELDDSALYLCASSLEGDTNYGYTFGSGTRLTVV.

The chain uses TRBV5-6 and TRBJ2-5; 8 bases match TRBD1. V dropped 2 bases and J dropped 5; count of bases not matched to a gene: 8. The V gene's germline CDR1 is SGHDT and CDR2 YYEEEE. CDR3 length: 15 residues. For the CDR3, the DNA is TGTGCCAGCAGCTTCACCGGGACAGGTCTGGAGACCCAGTACTTC. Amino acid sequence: CASSFTGTGLETQYF.

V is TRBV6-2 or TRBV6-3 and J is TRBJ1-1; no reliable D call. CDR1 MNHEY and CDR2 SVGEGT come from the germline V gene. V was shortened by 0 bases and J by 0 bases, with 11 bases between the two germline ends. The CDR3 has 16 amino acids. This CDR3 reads CASSYSRSVMNTEAFF. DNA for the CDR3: TGTGCCAGCAGTTACTCGAGAAGCGTGATGAACACTGAAGCTTTCTTT.

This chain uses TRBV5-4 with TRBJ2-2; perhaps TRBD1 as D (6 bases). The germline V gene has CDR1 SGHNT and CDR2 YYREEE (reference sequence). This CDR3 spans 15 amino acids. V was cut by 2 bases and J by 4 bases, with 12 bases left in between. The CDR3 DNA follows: TGTGCCAGCAGCTTAGGGACACCACTCACCGGGGAGCTGTTTTTT. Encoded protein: CASSLGTPLTGELFF.

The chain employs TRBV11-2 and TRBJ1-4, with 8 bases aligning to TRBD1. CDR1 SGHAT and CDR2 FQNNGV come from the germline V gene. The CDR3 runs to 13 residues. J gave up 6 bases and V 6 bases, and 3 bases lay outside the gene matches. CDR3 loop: CASRSQGDEKLFF. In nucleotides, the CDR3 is TGTGCCAGCAGGTCACAGGGGGATGAAAAACTGTTTTTT.

For the CDR3, the DNA is TGCGCCAGCAGCTTGGCCCCTGGCTCCTGGACAGTTCTCGACATGAATAACTATGGCTACACCTTC. The encoded protein is CASSLAPGSWTVLDMNNYGYTF. V gene TRBV5-1 combines with J gene TRBJ1-2; TRBD1 is a possible D gene (6 bases). The V end lost 0 bases, the J end lost 1 base, and 31 bases lay between the germline ends. CDR1 is SGHRS, CDR2 YFSETQ, per germline. This CDR3 contains 22 residues.

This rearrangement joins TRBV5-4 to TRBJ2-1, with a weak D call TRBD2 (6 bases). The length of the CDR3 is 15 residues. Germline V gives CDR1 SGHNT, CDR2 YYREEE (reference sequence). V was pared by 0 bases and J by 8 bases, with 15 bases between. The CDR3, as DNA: TGTGCCAGCAGCTTGGTGGGACTGGGTATCGATGAGCAGTTCTTC. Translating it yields CASSLVGLGIDEQFF.

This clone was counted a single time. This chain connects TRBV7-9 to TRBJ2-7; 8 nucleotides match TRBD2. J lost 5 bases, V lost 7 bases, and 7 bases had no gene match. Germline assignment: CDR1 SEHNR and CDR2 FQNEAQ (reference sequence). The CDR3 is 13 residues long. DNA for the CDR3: TGTGCCAGCACCCCCGGCGGGGGGCACGAGCAGTACTTC. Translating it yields CASTPGGGHEQYF.

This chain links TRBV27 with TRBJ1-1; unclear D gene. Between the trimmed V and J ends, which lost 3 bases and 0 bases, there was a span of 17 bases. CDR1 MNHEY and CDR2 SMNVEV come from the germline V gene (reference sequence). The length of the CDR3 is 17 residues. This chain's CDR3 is CASSFIYPPGLNTEAFF. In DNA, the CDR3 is TGTGCCAGCAGTTTTATTTATCCCCCGGGTCTGAACACTGAAGCTTTCTTT.

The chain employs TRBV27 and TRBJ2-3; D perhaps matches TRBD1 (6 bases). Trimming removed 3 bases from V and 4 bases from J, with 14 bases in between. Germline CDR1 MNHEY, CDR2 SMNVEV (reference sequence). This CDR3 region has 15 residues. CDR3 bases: TGTGCCAGCAGTTTGAACAGGGCCGGGGCAGATACGCAGTATTTT. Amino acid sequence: CASSLNRAGADTQYF.

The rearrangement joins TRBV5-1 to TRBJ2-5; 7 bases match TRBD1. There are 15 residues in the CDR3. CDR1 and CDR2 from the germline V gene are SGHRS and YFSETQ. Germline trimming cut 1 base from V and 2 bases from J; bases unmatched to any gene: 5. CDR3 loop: CASSLYGTEQETQYF. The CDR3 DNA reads TGCGCCAGCAGCTTGTATGGGACAGAACAAGAGACCCAGTACTTC.

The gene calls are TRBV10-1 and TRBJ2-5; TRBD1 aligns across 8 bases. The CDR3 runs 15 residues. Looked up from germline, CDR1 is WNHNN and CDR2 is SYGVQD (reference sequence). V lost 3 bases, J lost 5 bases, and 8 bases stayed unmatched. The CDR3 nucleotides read TGCGCCAGCAGTGATCGGACAGGGCCCTGGGAGACCCAGTACTTC. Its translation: CASSDRTGPWETQYF.

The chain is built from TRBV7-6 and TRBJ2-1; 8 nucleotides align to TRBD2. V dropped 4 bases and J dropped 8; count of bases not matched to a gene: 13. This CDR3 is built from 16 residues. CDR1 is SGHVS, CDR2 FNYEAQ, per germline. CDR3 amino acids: CASSSTWGRGDYEQFF. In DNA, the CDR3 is TGTGCCAGCAGCTCCACCTGGGGGCGGGGGGATTATGAGCAGTTCTTC. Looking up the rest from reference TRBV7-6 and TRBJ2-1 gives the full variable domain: GAGVSQSPRYKVTKRGQDVALRCDPISGHVSLYWYRQALGQGPEFLTYFNYEAQQDKSGLPNDRFSAERPEGSISTLTIQRTEQRDSAMYRCASSSTWGRGDYEQFFGPGTRLTVL.